This record concerns one T cell receptor beta chain sequence. Its antigen is not identified. J was trimmed by 6 bases and V by 1 base; bases with no gene match: 8. There are 16 residues in the CDR3. In germline, CDR1 is SGHAT, CDR2 FQNNGV. The entry originates in a study of cytomegalovirus exposure and HLA in healthy donors. The study ran its PCR with 60 Vbeta and 13 Jbeta primers. Clones were sequenced by immunoSEQ multiplex PCR, and TCRdb holds only the in-frame ones, with some missing. The repertoire holds 85,000 to 130,000 clones, with about three quarters as singletons. Broader study findings: Follow-up analysis found HLA locus-dependent TCR association rates, highest for DRB1 and lowest for HLA-C. From TCR beta sequences, most subjects' HLA-A and HLA-B alleles were reportedly predicted accurately.

The V call is TRBV11-2, the J call TRBJ2-1, with 8 positions matching TRBD2. This sequence originates from a man in his 60s in good health and CMV-seropositive. The sequencing input was PBMCs. The CDR3 DNA reads as TGTGCCAGCAGCTTAGTTTTCGGGGGGGCCGGCAATGAGCAGTTCTTC. Residues: CASSLVFGGAGNEQFF.